One and the same sample provided the 17 T cell receptor beta chains below, sequenced in a study of blood T cell repertoires in COVID-19. Some clones are missing from TCRdb's copy, which holds only in-frame ones; the method was immunoSEQ multiplex PCR. The sample includes 130,000 or so clones, around 85% of them seen just once. Source material: peripheral blood. The receptors derive from an elderly woman with acute or convalescent COVID-19.

The V and J genes are TRBV11-2 and TRBJ2-1, with 12 bases that match TRBD2. The germline V gene encodes CDR1 SGHAT and CDR2 FQNNGV. V lost 7 bases to trimming and J lost 12 bases; unmatched junction nucleotides: 13. CDR3 length equals 15 residues. The CDR3, as DNA: TGTGCCAGCACCATGACTAGCGGGGGCGCGGTGGGGCAGTTCTTC. Translation gives CASTMTSGGAVGQFF.

The chain employs TRBV30 and TRBJ2-3; 7 positions agree with TRBD2. The CDR3 has 16 residues. The germline CDR1 and CDR2 sequences are GTSNPN and SVGIG (reference sequence). V gave up 2 bases and J gave up 0 bases; unmatched junction bases: 8. The CDR3 DNA reads as TGTGCCTGGAGTCGACTCCCGGGACTAAGCACAGATACGCAGTATTTT. Translated, it gives CAWSRLPGLSTDTQYF. Variable domain in full (rest from reference TRBV30 and TRBJ2-3): SQTIHQWPATLVQPVGSPLSLECTVEGTSNPNLYWYRQAAGRGLQLLFYSVGIGQISSEVPQNLSASRPQDRQFILSSKKLLLSDSGFYLCAWSRLPGLSTDTQYFGPGTRLTVL.

The chain has TRBV19 and TRBJ1-5; D might be TRBD1 (5 bases). This CDR3 has 13 amino acids. The ends were cut back, 10 bases at V and 7 bases at J, with 17 bases in the middle. The V gene's germline CDR1 is LNHDA and CDR2 SQIVND (reference sequence). The CDR3 reads CATQPQGGQPQHF. The CDR3 DNA sequence: TGTGCCACCCAGCCCCAGGGCGGCCAGCCCCAGCATTTT.

The J gene is TRBJ1-2, the V gene TRBV4-3, with a possible D match to TRBD1 (6 bases). The CDR3 spans 14 residues. The V end lost 2 bases, the J end lost 4 bases, and 11 bases lay between the germline ends. In germline, CDR1 is LGHNA, CDR2 YSLEER. CDR3 nucleotide sequence: TGCGCCAGCAGCCAATCACAGGGACCCTATGGCTACACCTTC. Translation: CASSQSQGPYGYTF.

This clone was detected only once. This sequence joins TRBV27 and TRBJ1-2; 8 bases match TRBD1. V gave up 4 bases and J gave up 6 bases; unmatched junction bases: 7. Germline CDR1 reads MNHEY; CDR2 reads SMNVEV (reference sequence). There are 14 residues in the CDR3. CDR3 in DNA: TGTGCCAGCAGTTCGACAGGGGAGGCTCATGGCTACACCTTC. Translation gives CASSSTGEAHGYTF.

This chain joins TRBV19 and TRBJ2-3; 7 bases align to TRBD2. This CDR3 contains 16 residues. Trimming cost V 1 base and J 1 base; bases outside gene matches: 5. Per the germline V gene, CDR1 is LNHDA and CDR2 is SQIVND (reference sequence). DNA of the CDR3: TGTGCCAGTAGTATAGGGGGGGGATTCGGCACAGATACGCAGTATTTT. This codes for CASSIGGGFGTDTQYF. Variable domain in full (rest from reference TRBV19 and TRBJ2-3): DGGITQSPKYLFRKEGQNVTLSCEQNLNHDAMYWYRQDPGQGLRLIYYSQIVNDFQKGDIAEGYSVSREKKESFPLTVTSAQKNPTAFYLCASSIGGGFGTDTQYFGPGTRLTVL.

The rearrangement links TRBV18 to TRBJ2-7; 9 bases are shared with TRBD1. The CDR3 has 15 residues. The V segment lost 0 bases and the J segment 3 bases; nucleotides outside the gene matches: 3. CDR1 is KGHSH, CDR2 LQKENI, per germline. CDR3: CASSPPLTGGYEQYF. Written as DNA, the CDR3 is TGTGCCAGCTCACCACCCCTGACAGGGGGCTACGAGCAGTACTTC.

The chain is built from TRBV4-3 and TRBJ2-5; tentative D call: TRBD1 (5 bases). CDR1 is LGHNA and CDR2 is YSLEER in the germline V gene. The CDR3 totals 16 residues. Trimming pared 4 bases from V and 4 bases from J, leaving 19 bases between. The DNA of the CDR3 is TGCGCCAGCAGCCCCGCGTTGGACACATTCTTAGAGACCCAGTACTTC. Translating it yields CASSPALDTFLETQYF.

This chain links TRBV19 with TRBJ2-6; D ambiguous. Trimming took off 7 bases at V and 3 bases at J, with 10 bases between the two ends. CDR1 is LNHDA, CDR2 SQIVND, per germline (reference sequence). The CDR3 runs 14 residues. The CDR3 spells CASTGLGGANVLTF. The CDR3 DNA sequence: TGTGCCAGTACAGGTTTGGGTGGGGCCAACGTCCTGACTTTC. Complete variable domain (other parts from reference TRBV19 and TRBJ2-6): DGGITQSPKYLFRKEGQNVTLSCEQNLNHDAMYWYRQDPGQGLRLIYYSQIVNDFQKGDIAEGYSVSREKKESFPLTVTSAQKNPTAFYLCASTGLGGANVLTFGAGSRLTVL.

The chain combines TRBV19 with TRBJ2-1; D call uncertain. Germline CDR1 reads LNHDA; CDR2 reads SQIVND (reference sequence). The CDR3 loop spans 12 amino acids. Trimming pared 6 bases from V and 9 bases from J, leaving 12 bases between. In nucleotides, the CDR3 is TGTGCCAGTAGCCCTAGTTATGCTGAGCAGTTCTTC. Its translation: CASSPSYAEQFF.

The chain carries TRBV3-1 (or the pseudogene TRBV3-2) and TRBJ1-1, with a possible D match to TRBD1 (6 bases). Trimming removed 3 bases at V and 0 bases at J, with 11 bases between. This CDR3 comprises 15 residues. Germline CDR1 and CDR2: LGHDT and YNNKEL (reference sequence). As DNA, the CDR3 is TGTGCCAGCAGCCATTTTACAGGGTTGAACACTGAAGCTTTCTTT. It translates to CASSHFTGLNTEAFF.

The chain has TRBV6-1 and TRBJ2-7, with TRBD1 identical over 8 bases. Germline V gene lookup returns CDR1 MNHNS and CDR2 SASEGT. Germline trimming cut 3 bases from V and 5 bases from J; bases unmatched to any gene: 12. The CDR3 runs 16 residues. For the CDR3, the DNA is TGTGCCAGCAGTGAGATCCGGGACAGGTTTTATGACGAGCAGTACTTC. It specifies CASSEIRDRFYDEQYF.

This clone was picked up a small number of times. V usage is TRBV10-2 and J usage is TRBJ1-2; tentatively, D is TRBD1 (6 bases). CDR1 is WSHSY and CDR2 is SAAADI in the germline V gene. The CDR3 is made up of 14 amino acids. V was clipped by 8 bases and J by 2 bases, with 15 bases between them. DNA of the CDR3: TGCGCCAGCGGTAAACAGGACAGCAACTATGGCTACACCTTC. Translating gives CASGKQDSNYGYTF.

The chain couples TRBV7-2 to TRBJ1-4; perhaps TRBD1 as D (5 bases). The CDR3 is 16 amino acids. Trimming took off 1 base at V and 2 bases at J, with 11 bases between the two ends. Per germline, CDR1 SGHTA and CDR2 FQGNSA. DNA of the CDR3: TGTGCCAGCAGCTTAGTGGGGGGTTCGACTAATGAAAAACTGTTTTTT. It specifies CASSLVGGSTNEKLFF.

The rearrangement uses TRBV28 and TRBJ2-7; weak D call: TRBD2 (6 bases). The germline CDR1 and CDR2 sequences are MDHEN and SYDVKM. V gave up 5 bases and J gave up 6 bases, with 17 bases separating them. There are 14 residues in the CDR3. CDR3 in DNA: TGTGCCAGCAGTCTACTGGCCCTGGGAGGCGAGCAGTACTTC. It specifies CASSLLALGGEQYF. Full variable domain (outside the CDR3, taken from reference TRBV28 and TRBJ2-7): DVKVTQSSRYLVKRTGEKVFLECVQDMDHENMFWYRQDPGLGLRLIYFSYDVKMKEKGDIPEGYSVSREKKERFSLILESASTNQTSMYLCASSLLALGGEQYFGPGTRLTVT.

The chain combines TRBV12-3 or TRBV12-4 with TRBJ1-1, with a tentative D call TRBD1 (5 bases). The V end lost 7 bases, the J end lost 4 bases, and 10 bases lay between the germline ends. The CDR3 loop spans 12 amino acids. The CDR3 reads CASKEGPTEAFF. As DNA, the CDR3 is TGTGCCAGCAAGGAGGGGCCCACTGAAGCTTTCTTT.

The rearrangement links TRBV7-2 to TRBJ2-1; 7 positions agree with TRBD2. Germline values: CDR1 SGHTA, CDR2 FQGNSA. V was pared by 7 bases and J by 0 bases, with 6 bases of the junction left unmatched. The CDR3 loop spans 15 amino acids. In DNA form, the CDR3 reads TGTGCCAGCAAGCCGGGGGGAGTCTCCTACAATGAGCAGTTCTTC. This encodes CASKPGGVSYNEQFF.